These 11 T cell receptor beta chains originate from one sample sequenced in a study of cytotoxic CD8 clonotypes in ibrutinib-treated CLL. The protocol was immunoSEQ multiplex PCR, while the TCRdb copy is restricted to in-frame clones and leaves out a portion. The table lists under 45,000 clones, around 67% of them singletons. Source: PBMCs, taken at disease progression, from a patient treated with ibrutinib. These TCRs come from a human donor with chronic lymphocytic leukemia.

This clone was recorded only once. CDR3 region: CASSLGLASSYNEQFF. The DNA for the CDR3 is TGTGCCAGCAGCTTAGGCTTGGCTAGCTCCTACAATGAGCAGTTCTTC. The V gene is TRBV11-3, the J gene TRBJ2-1; D is unclear. Germline V gene data show CDR1 as SGHNT and CDR2 as YENEEA. CDR3 length equals 16 residues. The V and J ends lost 1 base and 0 bases respectively, with 10 bases between them. Full variable domain (rest looked up from reference TRBV11-3 and TRBJ2-1): EAGVVQSPRYKIIEKKQPVAFWCNPISGHNTLYWYLQNLGQGPELLIRYENEEAVDDSQLPKDRFSAERLKGVDSTLKIQPAELGDSAVYLCASSLGLASSYNEQFFGPGTRLTVL.

The CDR3 bases are TGTGCCAGCAGTTTAACTAGCGGGGCGCTCGGTGAGCAGTTCTTC. The encoded protein is CASSLTSGALGEQFF. The V gene is TRBV28, the J gene TRBJ2-1; 10 bases are a match to TRBD2. The germline CDR1 and CDR2 sequences are MDHEN and SYDVKM. The J segment lost 9 bases and the V segment lost 2 bases, leaving 7 bases of the junction unmatched. The CDR3 length is 15 residues.

The chain links TRBV11-1 to TRBJ2-5, with D unresolved. Between the trimmed V and J ends, which lost 2 bases and 9 bases, there was a span of 16 bases. This CDR3 has 14 amino acids. Looked up from germline, CDR1 is SGHAT and CDR2 is FQDESV (reference sequence). DNA of the CDR3: TGTGCCAGCAGCTTACGGACGGCCCATGAGGCCCAGTACTTC. Translating it yields CASSLRTAHEAQYF.

This clone was seen more than once but under ten times. This chain uses TRBV2 with TRBJ2-2; TRBD1 agrees at 7 bases. J was trimmed by 0 bases and V by 10 bases; bases with no gene match: 2. Germline V lookup: CDR1 SNHLY, CDR2 FYNNEI. The CDR3 is 13 residues long. The CDR3 sequence is CAKDRPNTGELFF. DNA for the CDR3: TGTGCCAAGGACAGGCCGAACACCGGGGAGCTGTTTTTT.

This clone was found a few times. The chain couples TRBV5-1 to TRBJ2-3, with 7 positions matching TRBD2. The V gene end was trimmed by 0 bases and the J gene end by 6 bases; junction bases not matched to a gene: 1. Per germline, CDR1 SGHRS and CDR2 YFSETQ. There are 13 residues in the CDR3. CDR3 sequence (DNA): TGCGCCAGCAGCTTGGAACTAGCGGATACGCAGTATTTT. This encodes CASSLELADTQYF.

A few counts support this clone. The rearrangement uses TRBV14 and TRBJ2-5, with D perhaps given as TRBD1 or TRBD2 (5 bases each). The CDR3 consists of 14 residues. Trimming took 5 bases from V and 5 from J, leaving 15 bases between them. Germline loops: CDR1 SGHDN, CDR2 FVKESK. CDR3 protein: CASSFRGLGETQYF. The CDR3 DNA reads TGTGCCAGCAGCTTCCGGGGCCTTGGGGAGACCCAGTACTTC.

The gene calls are TRBV28 and TRBJ2-7; maybe TRBD1 (5 bases). V was shortened by 6 bases and J by 5 bases, with 14 bases between the two germline ends. Per the germline V gene, CDR1 is MDHEN and CDR2 is SYDVKM. The CDR3 consists of 13 residues. The CDR3 region is CASSDSPDDEQYF. CDR3 DNA: TGTGCCAGCAGCGACAGCCCGGACGACGAGCAGTACTTC.

This clone has a single count. This chain links TRBV25-1 with TRBJ2-1, with D possibly being TRBD2 (5 bases). This CDR3 has 16 amino acids. Trimming stripped 1 base from V and 0 bases from J, with 10 bases between. In germline, CDR1 is MGHDK, CDR2 SYGVNS. CDR3 in DNA: TGTGCCAGCAGTGAATTAGGGAGAAGCTCCTACAATGAGCAGTTCTTC. This gives the protein CASSELGRSSYNEQFF.

The V gene is TRBV6-5, the J gene TRBJ2-5; D not resolved. Trimming stripped 4 bases from V and 3 bases from J, with 3 bases between. The CDR3 loop spans 11 amino acids. CDR1 is MNHEY, CDR2 SVGAGI, per germline. CDR3 sequence (DNA): TGTGCCAGCAGTTTCAAAGAGACCCAGTACTTC. It codes for CASSFKETQYF.

This clone was seen once. The chain couples TRBV7-2 to TRBJ2-3; D is possibly TRBD1 or TRBD2 (5 bases each). V was pared by 5 bases and J by 1 base, with 13 bases between. Germline-derived CDR1 and CDR2 are SGHTA and FQGNSA. CDR3 length equals 15 residues. The CDR3 sequence is CASSPGRGRTDTQYF. In DNA form, the CDR3 reads TGTGCCAGCAGCCCGGGAAGGGGTCGCACAGATACGCAGTATTTT.

This clone was counted only a few times. This chain links TRBV27 with TRBJ2-2, with D perhaps matching TRBD1 or TRBD2 (6 bases each). This CDR3 has 14 amino acids. Trimming shortened V by 2 bases and J by 4 bases, and 8 bases separated the two germline ends. The germline gives CDR1 MNHEY, CDR2 SMNVEV (reference sequence). The CDR3 is CASSLGGGTGELFF. CDR3 DNA: TGTGCCAGCAGTTTAGGAGGGGGCACCGGGGAGCTGTTTTTT.